This passage covers 21 T cell receptor beta chains from one sample sequenced in a study of post-analysis software for immune sequencing data. Findings and limits, study-wide: Four to six TRBV segments were more frequent in patients than controls; TRBV5-6, TRBV5-1 and TRBV20-1 belonged to this group.

Their antigens remain unidentified. Prepared TCR beta cDNA libraries contained unique molecular identifiers. TCRdb reanalysed the PCR reads using MiXCR and keeps one entry per CDR3 protein. The table has around 710,000 distinct CDR3 sequences, roughly 50% seen once; the top ten hold roughly 4.5%. Material for sequencing was blood. All receptors derive from a girl aged 10 to 17 with multiple sclerosis.

The J gene is TRBJ2-4, the V gene TRBV5-5, with a tentative D call TRBD2 (5 bases). TRBJ2-7 matches the DNA end more closely, so the J call is doubtful. This CDR3 spans 14 amino acids. Germline CDR1 SGHKS, CDR2 YYEKEE (reference sequence). Here the CDR3 reads CASSLLVGSPEQYF. CDR3 nucleotides: TGTGCCAGCAGCCTCCTCGTTGGGAGCCCCGAGCAGTACTTC.

Note on this clonotype: One base away lies a much larger clone, so this may be a sequencing read error. V and J are TRBV24-1 and TRBJ2-1; 9 nucleotides match TRBD2. V trimming: 2 bases; J trimming: 3 bases; junction bases outside the gene matches: 1. CDR1 and CDR2 (germline): KGHDR, SFDVKD. This CDR3 is 15 amino acids long. The CDR3 is CATSDCGRGYNEQFF. As DNA, the CDR3 is TGTGCCACCAGTGATTGCGGGAGGGGCTACAATGAGCAGTTCTTC.

This clonotype was counted a few times. V gene TRBV9 combines with J gene TRBJ2-1; 10 nucleotides align to TRBD1. There are 16 residues in the CDR3. CDR1 and CDR2 (germline): SGDLS, YYNGEE. With 4 bases clipped from V and 7 bases from J, the junction kept 11 bases outside the gene matches. CDR3 sequence (DNA): TGTGCCAGCAGCACCAAAGCCGGGACAGGGGTTAATGAGCAGTTCTTC. This encodes CASSTKAGTGVNEQFF.

This clonotype has just a few counts. V gene TRBV19 combines with J gene TRBJ2-7; 8 bases are shared with TRBD1. The V and J ends lost 5 bases and 0 bases, in that order; junction bases with no gene match: 9. CDR1 is LNHDA, CDR2 SQIVND, per germline (reference sequence). This CDR3 contains 16 residues. The CDR3 protein is CASSSRTGHTSYEQYF. The CDR3, as DNA: TGTGCCAGTAGTTCGCGGACAGGGCATACCTCCTACGAGCAGTACTTC.

This rearrangement joins TRBV7-2 to TRBJ2-6; perhaps TRBD1 as D (5 bases). The CDR3 has 17 residues. CDR1 and CDR2 (germline): SGHTA, FQGNSA. Trimming pared 4 bases from V and 1 base from J, leaving 14 bases between. The CDR3: CASSSSLDRSGANVLTF. The CDR3 nucleotides are TGTGCCAGCAGCTCCTCCCTAGACAGATCTGGGGCCAACGTCCTGACTTTC.

The V gene is TRBV29-1, the J gene TRBJ1-2; D uncertain. The CDR3 totals 13 residues. The V gene lost 3 bases and the J gene lost 7 bases, with 15 bases spanning the gap. CDR1 is SQVTM and CDR2 is ANQGSEA in the germline V gene. The DNA of the CDR3 is TGCAGCGTTGAGGTTGGTGATGGTTTTGGCTACACCTTC. Protein product: CSVEVGDGFGYTF.

The chain links TRBV5-6 to TRBJ2-4; 8 bases fit TRBD1. The end of the DNA aligns better with TRBJ2-7, so the J call may be wrong. This CDR3 has 14 amino acids. In germline, CDR1 is SGHDT, CDR2 YYEEEE. The CDR3 reads CASSELMTGDEQYF. CDR3 in DNA: TGTGCCAGCAGCGAACTAATGACAGGGGACGAGCAGTACTTC.

Regarding this clonotype: Germline and junction disagree at one end, which may indicate a read error. V and J are TRBV12-3 or TRBV12-4 and TRBJ2-3; unclear D gene. This CDR3 is 12 amino acids long. CDR3: CASSEPTDAQYF. In DNA form, the CDR3 reads TGTGCCAGCAGTGAACCAACAGATGCGCAGTATTTT.

The chain uses TRBV5-5 and TRBJ2-5; D is ambiguous. The V gene lost 2 bases and the J gene lost 3 bases, with 11 bases spanning the gap. The CDR3 has 14 residues. CDR1 is SGHKS, CDR2 YYEKEE, per germline (reference sequence). The CDR3 reads CASSFGLQKETQYF. The CDR3 coding sequence is TGTGCCAGCAGCTTCGGGCTCCAGAAAGAGACCCAGTACTTC.

This clonotype has more than one count but fewer than ten. The chain has TRBV20-1 and TRBJ2-3, with 7 nucleotides matching TRBD2. The CDR3 sequence is 14 residues long. J lost 5 bases, V lost 3 bases, and 8 bases had no gene match. Germline CDR1 and CDR2: DFQATT and SNEGSKA (reference sequence). As DNA, the CDR3 is TGCAGTGCTAGCCAGTGGCGGGAGTTAGATACGCAGTATTTT. Translation: CSASQWRELDTQYF.

The chain has TRBV20-1 and TRBJ2-3, with 9 bases lining up with TRBD2. The length of the CDR3 is 14 residues. V gave up 3 bases and J gave up 6 bases; unmatched junction bases: 7. Germline CDR1 and CDR2: DFQATT and SNEGSKA (reference sequence). CDR3 sequence (DNA): TGCAGTGCTAGGGCGGGAGGGGCAGGGGATACGCAGTATTTT. It codes for CSARAGGAGDTQYF.

The sample holds a few counts of this clonotype. This chain uses TRBV7-6 with TRBJ2-1; D remains unclear. V gave up 2 bases and J gave up 4 bases, with 6 bases separating them. From germline, CDR1 is SGHVS and CDR2 FNYEAQ. The CDR3 sequence is 13 residues long. CDR3 bases: TGTGCCAGCAGCTTACTAAATTACAATGAGCAGTTCTTC. Protein product: CASSLLNYNEQFF.

V is TRBV13 and J is TRBJ1-1; weak D call: TRBD1 (5 bases). The length of the CDR3 is 12 residues. CDR1 is PRHDT and CDR2 is FYEKMQ in the germline V gene (reference sequence). Trimming cost V 8 bases and J 9 bases, with 16 bases left between them. The CDR3 reads CASGRGTKKAFF. In DNA form, the CDR3 reads TGTGCCAGCGGCCGAGGGACCAAAAAAGCTTTCTTT. Variable domain in full (rest from reference TRBV13 and TRBJ1-1): AAGVIQSPRHLIKEKRETATLKCYPIPRHDTVYWYQQGPGQDPQFLISFYEKMQSDKGSIPDRFSAQQFSDYHSELNMSSLELGDSALYFCASGRGTKKAFFGQGTRLTVV.

The CDR3 loop is CSARMAGGSYEQYF. Here the CDR3 DNA reads TGCAGTGCTAGGATGGCGGGGGGCTCCTACGAGCAGTACTTC. The V call is TRBV20-1, the J call TRBJ2-7, with 8 bases that match TRBD2. In germline, CDR1 is DFQATT, CDR2 SNEGSKA (reference sequence). The CDR3 is made up of 14 amino acids. The ends lost 3 bases at V and 0 bases at J; junction bases unmatched: 4.

The chain combines TRBV29-1 with TRBJ1-1, with D unclear. CDR3 size: 13 residues. Germline V gene lookup returns CDR1 SQVTM and CDR2 ANQGSEA. V was shortened by 7 bases and J by 5 bases, with 17 bases between the two germline ends. The CDR3 DNA is TGCAGCGGCCTCCATCGGGGAGCTACTGAAGCTTTCTTT. Translated: CSGLHRGATEAFF. The variable domain in full, completed from reference TRBV29-1 and TRBJ1-1, reads SAVISQKPSRDICQRGTSLTIQCQVDSQVTMMFWYRQQPGQSLTLIATANQGSEATYESGFVIDKFPISRPNLTFSTLTVSNMSPEDSSIYLCSGLHRGATEAFFGQGTRLTVV.

There are a few counts of this clonotype. The chain carries TRBV29-1 and TRBJ1-5, with D hard to call. Germline lookup yields CDR1 SQVTM and CDR2 ANQGSEA. The CDR3 has 10 residues. V dropped 3 bases and J dropped 6 bases, with 3 bases sitting between them. The CDR3 nucleotides are TGCAGCGTTGAGGTTCAGCCCCAGCATTTT. Translating gives CSVEVQPQHF.

This chain joins TRBV15 and TRBJ1-2, with 9 bases lining up with TRBD1. CDR1 is LNHNV and CDR2 is YYDKDF in the germline V gene (reference sequence). The CDR3 contains 16 residues. Trimming removed 1 base from V and 8 bases from J; junction bases left unmatched: 11. CDR3 sequence (DNA): TGTGCCACCAGCAGAGGCCGGGACAGGGAAAACGTGGGCTACACCTTC. Amino acid sequence: CATSRGRDRENVGYTF.

The chain uses TRBV18 and TRBJ2-5; D is unclear. Germline CDR1 KGHSH, CDR2 LQKENI. V shed 0 bases and J shed 4 bases, with 6 bases lying between them. The length of the CDR3 is 13 residues. The CDR3 is CASSPPMRETQYF. CDR3 in DNA: TGTGCCAGCTCACCACCGATGAGAGAGACCCAGTACTTC.

The chain combines TRBV20-1 with TRBJ1-2, with a weak D call TRBD1 (5 bases). The CDR3 is 13 residues long. Per germline, CDR1 DFQATT and CDR2 SNEGSKA (reference sequence). V was clipped by 4 bases and J by 0 bases, with 9 bases between them. CDR3 DNA: TGCAGTGCTACGAAGGACACTAACTATGGCTACACCTTC. This translates into CSATKDTNYGYTF.

The chain has TRBV6-2 or TRBV6-3 and TRBJ2-1; TRBD1 aligns across 9 bases. The CDR3 extends over 12 amino acids. The junction had 5 bases not matched to a gene; V was cut back by 10 bases and J by 7 bases. Germline assignment: CDR1 MNHEY and CDR2 SVGEGT. Here the CDR3 reads CATRTGENEQFF. The CDR3 coding sequence is TGTGCCACTAGGACAGGGGAAAATGAGCAGTTCTTC.

A remark on this clonotype: A much larger clone lies a single base off, so this may be a read error. J is TRBJ2-1 and V is TRBV12-3 or TRBV12-4; possibly TRBD2 for D (6 bases). This CDR3 comprises 14 residues. V dropped 5 bases and J dropped 6 bases, with 14 bases sitting between them. CDR3 DNA: TGTGCCAGCAGTCCGAGGGACTCCCTCAATGAGCAGTTCTTC. Translation: CASSPRDSLNEQFF.